The 18 T cell receptor beta chains presented below share a single source sample, sequenced in a study of cytomegalovirus exposure and HLA in healthy donors. With 60 Vbeta and 13 Jbeta primers, the PCR was carried out. Some clones are missing from TCRdb's copy, which holds only in-frame ones; the method was immunoSEQ multiplex PCR. This sample has about 130,000 clones; approximately 74% occur once, and the top ten carry roughly 7%. Sequenced material: PBMCs. These receptors were collected from a male donor in good health and CMV-seronegative.

The CDR3 protein is CASSLGLSDTQYF. DNA for the CDR3: TGTGCCAGCAGTTTAGGCCTTTCCGATACGCAGTATTTT. The chain uses TRBV28 and TRBJ2-3; D remains ambiguous. The CDR3 has 13 residues. CDR1 is MDHEN and CDR2 is SYDVKM in the germline V gene. V lost 2 bases to trimming and J lost 6 bases, with 9 bases between them.

The CDR3 DNA is TGTGCCAGCAGCTTGGGACTAGCGGGACCCACAGATACGCAGTATTTT. It is translated as CASSLGLAGPTDTQYF. The V call is TRBV5-4, the J call TRBJ2-3; 11 nucleotides agree with TRBD2. V trimming: 0 bases; J trimming: 2 bases; junction bases outside the gene matches: 2. The CDR3 contains 16 residues. Per the germline V gene, CDR1 is SGHNT and CDR2 is YYREEE (reference sequence).

The chain is built from TRBV2 and TRBJ1-4; maybe TRBD1 (5 bases). CDR3 length: 14 residues. V dropped 6 bases and J dropped 6 bases, with 14 bases sitting between them. Per germline, CDR1 SNHLY and CDR2 FYNNEI. CDR3 loop: CASSYGRGDEKLFF. For the CDR3, the DNA is TGTGCCAGCAGCTATGGACGGGGGGATGAAAAACTGTTTTTT. The variable domain in full, completed from reference TRBV2 and TRBJ1-4, reads EPEVTQTPSHQVTQMGQEVILRCVPISNHLYFYWYRQILGQKVEFLVSFYNNEISEKSEIFDDQFSVERPDGSNFTLKIRSTKLEDSAMYFCASSYGRGDEKLFFGSGTQLSVL.

This chain uses TRBV6-1 with TRBJ1-2, with D unclear. Trimming left V 1 base short and J 4 bases short, with 10 bases between. The length of the CDR3 is 14 residues. The germline gives CDR1 MNHNS, CDR2 SASEGT. CDR3 sequence reads: CASSEDETVYGYTF. The CDR3 region has the DNA TGTGCCAGCAGTGAAGATGAAACAGTCTATGGCTACACCTTC.

This clone was seen once. V gene TRBV6-5 combines with J gene TRBJ1-1, with TRBD1 matching 9 bases. This CDR3 region has 12 residues. J gave up 8 bases and V 2 bases, and 0 bases lay outside the gene matches. Germline V gene sequence: CDR1 MNHEY, CDR2 SVGAGI. As DNA, the CDR3 is TGTGCCAGCAGTTACGGGACAGGGGAAGCTTTCTTT. It yields the protein CASSYGTGEAFF.

This clone was recorded a few times. The rearrangement joins TRBV6-1 to TRBJ2-5; TRBD2 is a possible D gene (5 bases). CDR1 is MNHNS, CDR2 SASEGT, per germline. Trimming cost V 6 bases and J 5 bases, with 13 bases left between them. This CDR3 is built from 13 residues. The CDR3 bases are TGTGCCAGCAGCCGGGGATTTCGGGAGACCCAGTACTTC. Translation: CASSRGFRETQYF.

V is TRBV2 and J is TRBJ1-1; TRBD1 matches 9 bases. Unmatched junction bases numbered 1, after V lost 5 bases and J lost 0 bases. The CDR3 runs 14 residues. The germline gives CDR1 SNHLY, CDR2 FYNNEI. CDR3 residues: CASSRTGVNTEAFF. CDR3 nucleotides: TGTGCCAGCAGTAGGACAGGGGTGAACACTGAAGCTTTCTTT.

The rearrangement uses TRBV5-1 and TRBJ2-5; TRBD2 matches at 8 bases. The CDR3 sequence is 15 residues long. The V and J ends lost 4 bases and 1 base, in that order; junction bases with no gene match: 6. Germline-derived CDR1 and CDR2 are SGHRS and YFSETQ. The DNA of the CDR3 is TGCGCCAGCAGCGGCAGTGGGACTAGCCAAGAGACCCAGTACTTC. Its translation: CASSGSGTSQETQYF.

The chain uses TRBV30 and TRBJ1-2, with 7 nucleotides matching TRBD1. The CDR3 runs to 15 residues. V trimming: 1 base; J trimming: 4 bases; junction bases outside the gene matches: 9. CDR1 GTSNPN and CDR2 SVGIG come from the germline V gene (reference sequence). The CDR3 loop is CAWSDGTAKPYGYTF. The CDR3 DNA reads TGTGCCTGGAGTGACGGGACAGCGAAGCCCTATGGCTACACCTTC.

The V gene is TRBV9, the J gene TRBJ2-7; tentatively, D is TRBD2 (6 bases). The V and J ends lost 2 bases and 3 bases respectively, with 9 bases between them. Germline V CDR1 and CDR2: SGDLS, YYNGEE. This CDR3 comprises 13 residues. The CDR3 region has the DNA TGTGCCAGCAGCGTTAATAGCGGCTACGAGCAGTACTTC. Its translation is CASSVNSGYEQYF.

This clone was observed a few times. The chain joins TRBV4-1 to TRBJ1-1, with D hard to call. V was pared by 0 bases and J by 0 bases, with 14 bases between. The germline CDR1 and CDR2 sequences are MGHRA and YSYEKL. The CDR3 contains 17 residues. The DNA for the CDR3 is TGCGCCAGCAGCCAAGACCCCATGGGCAGGTTGAACACTGAAGCTTTCTTT. Amino acids: CASSQDPMGRLNTEAFF.

The chain employs TRBV18 and TRBJ1-3; D might be TRBD1 (6 bases). V gave up 0 bases and J gave up 3 bases, with 6 bases separating them. Germline V lookup: CDR1 KGHSH, CDR2 LQKENI. This CDR3 is 14 amino acids long. The CDR3 region has the DNA TGTGCCAGCTCACCACCGGACAGTGGAAACACCATATATTTT. Translated: CASSPPDSGNTIYF. The whole variable domain, filled in from reference TRBV18 and TRBJ1-3, reads NAGVMQNPRHLVRRRGQEARLRCSPMKGHSHVYWYRQLPEEGLKFMVYLQKENIIDESGMPKERFSAEFPKEGPSILRIQQVVRGDSAAYFCASSPPDSGNTIYFGEGSWLTVV.

The rearrangement uses TRBV27 and TRBJ2-7; D might be TRBD2 (7 bases). This CDR3 is 15 amino acids long. From germline, CDR1 is MNHEY and CDR2 SMNVEV (reference sequence). V was clipped by 5 bases and J by 3 bases, with 17 bases between them. CDR3 in amino acids: CASSQGGTIRYEQYF. In DNA form, the CDR3 reads TGTGCCAGCAGTCAAGGGGGGACTATCCGCTACGAGCAGTACTTC.

The chain has TRBV25-1 and TRBJ1-1; 7 nucleotides line up with TRBD1. The CDR3 consists of 14 residues. Germline trimming cut 2 bases from V and 4 bases from J; bases unmatched to any gene: 4. Germline-derived CDR1 and CDR2 are MGHDK and SYGVNS. Here the CDR3 reads CASSERQGVTEAFF. CDR3 bases: TGTGCCAGCAGTGAACGACAGGGTGTCACTGAAGCTTTCTTT.

The chain carries TRBV6-1 and TRBJ2-7, with D possibly TRBD2 on 6 matching bases. The CDR3 consists of 14 residues. V was pared by 3 bases and J by 2 bases, with 11 bases between. CDR1 and CDR2 from the germline V gene are MNHNS and SASEGT. The CDR3 coding sequence is TGTGCCAGCAGTGACGGGGGTGGACCCTACGAGCAGTACTTC. Amino acids: CASSDGGGPYEQYF.

The chain carries TRBV5-1 and TRBJ2-1, with a tentative D call TRBD2 (6 bases). Germline CDR1 and CDR2: SGHRS and YFSETQ. V was shortened by 0 bases and J by 1 base, with 11 bases between the two germline ends. CDR3 length: 16 amino acids. The CDR3 DNA is TGCGCCAGCAGCTTGGTTGCCGGGAGTTCCTACAATGAGCAGTTCTTC. It codes for CASSLVAGSSYNEQFF.

The V and J genes are TRBV5-8 and TRBJ2-2, with D possibly TRBD2 on 6 matching bases. The V end lost 2 bases, the J end lost 5 bases, and 10 bases lay between the germline ends. CDR3 length: 14 amino acids. The germline gives CDR1 SGHTS, CDR2 YDEGEE. CDR3 region: CASSFTGGTGELFF. In DNA, the CDR3 is TGTGCCAGCAGCTTTACAGGAGGGACCGGGGAGCTGTTTTTT.

This rearrangement joins TRBV29-1 to TRBJ1-2; 7 nucleotides align to TRBD1. Germline V gives CDR1 SQVTM, CDR2 ANQGSEA. CDR3 size: 11 residues. Trimming at V came to 6 bases and at J to 6 bases, leaving 4 bases not matched to a gene. Here the CDR3 DNA reads TGCAGCGTCGAAACAGGGGATGGCTACACCTTC. Residues: CSVETGDGYTF.